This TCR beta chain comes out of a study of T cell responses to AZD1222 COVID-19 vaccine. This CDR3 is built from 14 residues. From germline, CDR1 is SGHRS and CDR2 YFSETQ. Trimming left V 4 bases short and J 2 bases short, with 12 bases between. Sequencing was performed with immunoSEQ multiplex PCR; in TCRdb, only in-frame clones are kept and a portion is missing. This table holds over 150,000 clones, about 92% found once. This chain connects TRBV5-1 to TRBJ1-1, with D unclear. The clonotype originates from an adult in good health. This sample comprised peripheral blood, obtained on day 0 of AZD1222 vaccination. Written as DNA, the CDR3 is TGCGCCAGCAGCCGAGAGGCACCCAACACTGAAGCTTTCTTT. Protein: CASSREAPNTEAFF.